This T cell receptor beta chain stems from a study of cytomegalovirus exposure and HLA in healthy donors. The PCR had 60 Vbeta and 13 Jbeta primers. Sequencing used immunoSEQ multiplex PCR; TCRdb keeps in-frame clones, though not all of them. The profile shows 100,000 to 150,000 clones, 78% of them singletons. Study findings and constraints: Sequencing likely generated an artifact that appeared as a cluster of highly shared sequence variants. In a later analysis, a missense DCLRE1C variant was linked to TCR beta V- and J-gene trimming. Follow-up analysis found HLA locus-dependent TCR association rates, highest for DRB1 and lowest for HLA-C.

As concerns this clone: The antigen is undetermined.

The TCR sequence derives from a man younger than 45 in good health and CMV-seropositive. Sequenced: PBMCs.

The CDR3 spells CASSQTASGNEQFF. The CDR3, as DNA: TGCGCCAGCAGCCAAACTGCTAGCGGGAATGAGCAGTTCTTC. The chain uses TRBV4-3 and TRBJ2-1; TRBD2 agrees at 8 bases. Per the germline V gene, CDR1 is LGHNA and CDR2 is YSLEER. V shed 2 bases and J 7 bases; nucleotides not matched to a gene: 4. The CDR3 totals 14 residues.